This T cell receptor (beta chain) was captured by sequencing in a study of beta chain features in type 1 diabetes. Study summary: What patients shared with healthy donors was a similar profile of age, gender and cell yields.

Points on this clone: Antigen unknown.

The ends were cut back, 2 bases at V and 0 bases at J, with 17 bases in the middle. The CDR3 extends over 18 amino acids. Germline CDR1 is SEHNR and CDR2 is FQNEAQ (reference sequence). Every isolated RNA sample was fully reverse transcribed, so sequencing captured expressed TCRB transcripts. Read counts averaged approximately 3.5 million for samples of naive, central memory and regulatory T cells. The assay was immunoSEQ multiplex PCR, and TCRdb's table has in-frame clones only and misses some. In the table there are 970,000 or so clones, roughly 16% of which are singletons. Study conclusions and caveats: VDJ junctions from type 1 diabetes patients carried fewer insertions and larger deletions.

Sequencing was performed on naive CD4+ T cells from blood. The genes are TRBV7-9 and TRBJ2-1; D is possibly TRBD2 (6 bases). The source of this sequence is a woman between 18 and 29 years old in good health. The CDR3 loop reads CASSLSRGGISSYNEQFF. The CDR3 DNA reads TGTGCCAGCAGCTTATCCCGGGGCGGGATAAGCTCCTACAATGAGCAGTTCTTC.